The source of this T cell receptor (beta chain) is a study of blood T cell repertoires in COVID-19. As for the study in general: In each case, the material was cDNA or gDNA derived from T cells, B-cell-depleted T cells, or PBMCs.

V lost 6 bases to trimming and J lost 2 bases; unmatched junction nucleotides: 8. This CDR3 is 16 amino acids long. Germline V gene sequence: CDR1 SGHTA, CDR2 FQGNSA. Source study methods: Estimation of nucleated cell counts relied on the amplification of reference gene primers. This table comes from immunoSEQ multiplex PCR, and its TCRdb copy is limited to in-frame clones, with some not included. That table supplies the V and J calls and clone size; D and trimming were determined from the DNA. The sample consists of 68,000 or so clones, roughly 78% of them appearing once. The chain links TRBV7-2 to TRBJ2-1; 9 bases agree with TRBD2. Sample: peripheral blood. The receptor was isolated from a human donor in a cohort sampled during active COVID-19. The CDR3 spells CASRPSGTYTYNEQFF. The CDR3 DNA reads TGTGCCAGCAGACCTAGCGGGACATACACCTACAATGAGCAGTTCTTC.